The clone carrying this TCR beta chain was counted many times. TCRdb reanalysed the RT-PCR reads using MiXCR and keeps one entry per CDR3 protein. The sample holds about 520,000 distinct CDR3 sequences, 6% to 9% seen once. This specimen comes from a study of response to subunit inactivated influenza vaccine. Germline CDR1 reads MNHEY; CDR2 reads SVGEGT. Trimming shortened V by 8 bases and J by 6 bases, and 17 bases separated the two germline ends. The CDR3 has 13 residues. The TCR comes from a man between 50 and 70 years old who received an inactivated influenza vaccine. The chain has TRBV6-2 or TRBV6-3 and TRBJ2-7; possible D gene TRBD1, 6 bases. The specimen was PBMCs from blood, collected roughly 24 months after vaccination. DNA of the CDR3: TGTGCCAGCGAGAGGGACAAAGTGAGCGAGCAGTACTTC. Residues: CASERDKVSEQYF.